Presented here are 5 T cell receptor beta chains from one specimen sequenced in a study of T cells in Graves' hyperthyroidism and ophthalmopathy. What was amplified from RNA transcripts were TCR beta CDR3 regions. TCR CDR3 underwent first-round RT-PCR with the HTBI primer set. TCRdb processed the multiplex PCR reads anew with MiXCR; each CDR3 protein has one entry. The table has 310,000 or so distinct CDR3 sequences, over 15% seen once. Sequenced sample: blood. Receptor source: a woman aged 60-70 years with Graves' ophthalmopathy.

In nucleotides, the CDR3 is TGTGCCAGCAGCCCACGACTAGCGGGAGTTGGAAATGAGCAGTTCTTC. Amino acid sequence: CASSPRLAGVGNEQFF. The chain joins TRBV7-8 to TRBJ2-1, with TRBD2 identical over 12 bases. V lost 5 bases, J lost 7 bases, and 9 bases stayed unmatched. This CDR3 spans 16 amino acids. Germline values: CDR1 SGHVS, CDR2 FQNEAQ.

This clonotype appeared many times. DNA for the CDR3: TGTGCCTGGAGTGTGCGGCAGGGGAGGATCTATGAGCAGTTCTTC. This sequence encodes CAWSVRQGRIYEQFF. J is TRBJ2-1 and V is TRBV30; possibly TRBD1 or TRBD2 for D (6 bases each). From germline, CDR1 is GTSNPN and CDR2 SVGIG (reference sequence). V dropped 0 bases and J dropped 8 bases, with 17 bases sitting between them. The CDR3 runs to 15 residues. The whole variable domain, remainder taken from reference TRBV30 and TRBJ2-1, is SQTIHQWPATLVQPVGSPLSLECTVEGTSNPNLYWYRQAAGRGLQLLFYSVGIGQISSEVPQNLSASRPQDRQFILSSKKLLLSDSGFYLCAWSVRQGRIYEQFFGPGTRLTVL.

This clonotype was seen many times. The chain links TRBV6-2 or TRBV6-3 to TRBJ2-3, with 13 bases lining up with TRBD2. CDR1 and CDR2 (germline): MNHEY, SVGEGT. The CDR3 covers 15 residues. V gave up 6 bases and J gave up 2 bases; unmatched junction bases: 2. The CDR3 region is CASSGTSGNTDTQYF. The CDR3 coding sequence is TGTGCCAGCAGCGGGACTAGCGGGAACACAGATACGCAGTATTTT.

This clonotype was seen a handful of times. The chain is built from TRBV24-1 and TRBJ2-1, with D perhaps TRBD1 (6 bases). From germline, CDR1 is KGHDR and CDR2 SFDVKD. Trimming removed 9 bases at V and 4 bases at J, with 15 bases between. The CDR3 runs 14 residues. CDR3 amino acids: CATSPGQIYNEQFF. CDR3 DNA sequence: TGTGCCACCTCTCCCGGACAGATATACAATGAGCAGTTCTTC.

This clonotype was recorded many times. The chain has TRBV7-2 and TRBJ2-7; 7 bases agree with TRBD2. Germline V gene sequence: CDR1 SGHTA, CDR2 FQGNSA. The CDR3 runs 12 residues. After removal of 5 bases from V and 6 bases from J, the junction contained 4 bases not matched to a gene. CDR3 sequence (DNA): TGTGCCAGCAGCCCCGGACTAGGCGAGCAGTACTTC. The encoded protein is CASSPGLGEQYF.